Sequencing of this T cell receptor beta chain was carried out in a study of blood T cells in healthy people across ages. A second PCR of roughly 6 to 12 cycles used a sample-barcoded 5' primer and a J-beta primer mix. Each cDNA molecule was tagged by a template-switch adaptor that had 12 random nucleotides. Each CDR3 protein is one row after TCRdb ran MiXCR on the 5' RACE reads. In the table there are 1,800,000 or so distinct CDR3 sequences, 30% to 40% of which are singletons. Germline V gene lookup returns CDR1 SSHAT and CDR2 FNYEAQ (reference sequence). V dropped 5 bases and J dropped 1; count of bases not matched to a gene: 6. CDR3 length: 16 amino acids. This clonotype was detected only a few times.

This sequence was found in a human donor in good health. Sequencing was performed on blood. The chain links TRBV7-7 to TRBJ2-2; TRBD1 matches 8 bases. CDR3 region: CASSPRTGLNTGELFF. In DNA form, the CDR3 reads TGTGCCAGCAGCCCACGGACAGGGCTGAACACCGGGGAGCTGTTTTTT.